The 13 T cell receptor beta chains below come from one sample, sequenced in a study of spatial heterogeneity in lung cancer. TCRdb independently ran MiXCR on the 5' RACE reads; one entry per CDR3 protein. Of 2,000 or so distinct CDR3 sequences listed, less than 15% are singletons. Time point in this sample: sample taken at primary tumor resection. Whole RNA came from tumor, nontumor lung or frozen PBMC and was sequenced without being sorted. This specimen was normal lung tissue next to the tumor, taken at surgery. The receptors originated from a male donor with early-stage non-small cell lung cancer.

With respect to this clonotype: In a library made to pick up alpha chains, this beta chain is a stray read with a size that means little. The rearrangement links TRBV18 to TRBJ2-5; D not certain. This CDR3 has 12 amino acids. V lost 6 bases, J lost 13 bases, and 18 bases lay in between. Germline V gene sequence: CDR1 KGHSH, CDR2 LQKENI. CDR3 region: CASSGQDEARYF. The CDR3 DNA sequence: TGTGCCAGCTCCGGGCAGGATGAGGCCCGGTACTTC. Drawing the rest from reference TRBV18 and TRBJ2-5, the complete variable domain is NAGVMQNPRHLVRRRGQEARLRCSPMKGHSHVYWYRQLPEEGLKFMVYLQKENIIDESGMPKERFSAEFPKEGPSILRIQQVVRGDSAAYFCASSGQDEARYFGPGTRLLVL.

This clonotype showed up many times. Little can be read into the size of this beta chain, an off-target read in a library designed for alpha chains. The chain is built from TRBV16 and TRBJ2-7; TRBD1 agrees at 7 bases. CDR3 size: 15 residues. V dropped 0 bases and J dropped 6; count of bases not matched to a gene: 8. Germline CDR1 is KGHSY and CDR2 is FQNENV. The CDR3 here is CASSQSARQGSEQYF. For the CDR3, the DNA is TGTGCCAGCAGCCAATCGGCACGACAGGGTAGCGAGCAGTACTTC. The variable domain in full, completed from reference TRBV16 and TRBJ2-7, reads GEEVAQTPKHLVRGEGQKAKLYCAPIKGHSYVFWYQQVLKNEFKFLISFQNENVFDETGMPKERFSAKCLPNSPCSLEIQATKLEDSAVYFCASSQSARQGSEQYFGPGTRLTVT.

By frequency in the sample, this clonotype is medium-sized. The size of this beta chain means little, since it is a stray read in a library made for alpha chains. V gene TRBV20-1 combines with J gene TRBJ2-7; possibly TRBD1 or TRBD2 for D (5 bases each). This CDR3 has 14 residues. Trimming stripped 1 base from V and 5 bases from J, with 15 bases between. Germline-derived CDR1 and CDR2 are DFQATT and SNEGSKA (reference sequence). The CDR3 bases are TGCAGTGCTAGAGCACACAATCTGGGGGACGAGCAGTACTTC. It specifies CSARAHNLGDEQYF.

Points on this clonotype: An end of the junction differs from the germline gene, which may be a read error. This beta chain lies outside the target of a library built for alpha chains; its clone size means little. The genes are TRBV19 and TRBJ1-5; 9 bases agree with TRBD1. The CDR3 runs 17 residues. The germline V gene has CDR1 LNHDA and CDR2 SQIVND (reference sequence). The CDR3 protein is CASSIDGRTGVNQPQHF. DNA of the CDR3: TGTGCGAGTAGTATAGATGGCCGGACAGGGGTCAATCAGCCCCAGCATTTT.

In its sample, this clonotype is medium-sized (0.01 to 0.1%). This beta chain appears as a stray read in a library generated for alpha chains; its size is not informative. This chain links TRBV25-1 with TRBJ2-1; D gene unclear. The CDR3 totals 13 residues. Between the trimmed V and J ends, which lost 5 bases and 3 bases, there was a span of 8 bases. The germline V gene encodes CDR1 MGHDK and CDR2 SYGVNS. CDR3 bases: TGTGCCAGCAGTCGCCGCGGCTACAATGAGCAGTTCTTC. Amino acid sequence: CASSRRGYNEQFF.

As regards this clonotype: For a library built for alpha chains, this beta chain is a stray read; little rests on its size. The rearrangement links TRBV30 to TRBJ2-1, with 12 positions matching TRBD2. V was clipped by 4 bases and J by 14 bases; unmatched bases: 9. There are 13 residues in the CDR3. Germline V gives CDR1 GTSNPN, CDR2 SVGIG (reference sequence). This CDR3 reads CAWKIKTSGSEFF. The CDR3 nucleotides are TGTGCCTGGAAGATAAAGACTAGCGGGAGTGAGTTCTTC.

The sample holds one count of this clonotype. As an off-target read in a library built for alpha chains, this beta chain has a frequency of little significance. This sequence joins TRBV30 and TRBJ2-1, with 9 bases lining up with TRBD2. The trim removed 3 bases at V and 8 bases at J, leaving 20 bases unmatched. The CDR3 length is 18 residues. Germline CDR1 and CDR2: GTSNPN and SVGIG (reference sequence). CDR3 DNA sequence: TGTGCCTGGAGCCCCGATGGGATTTTGGCTAGCGGGATCGATGAGCAGTTCTTC. Protein product: CAWSPDGILASGIDEQFF. The full variable domain, in which reference TRBV30 and TRBJ2-1 provide the parts outside the CDR3, is SQTIHQWPATLVQPVGSPLSLECTVEGTSNPNLYWYRQAAGRGLQLLFYSVGIGQISSEVPQNLSASRPQDRQFILSSKKLLLSDSGFYLCAWSPDGILASGIDEQFFGPGTRLTVL.

This clonotype counts as medium-sized. This beta chain slipped into a library made for alpha chains as a stray read, so its size is not meaningful. This chain links TRBV30 with TRBJ1-5, with 7 bases matching TRBD1. CDR1 is GTSNPN and CDR2 is SVGIG in the germline V gene (reference sequence). CDR3 size: 13 residues. Losses at the gene ends were 2 bases for V and 6 bases for J; bases not matched to a gene: 4. In nucleotides, the CDR3 is TGTGCCTGGAGTTCAAGGGGGCTTCAGCCCCAGCATTTT. Amino acid sequence: CAWSSRGLQPQHF.

Within the sample, this clonotype is large (0.1 to 1%). Little can be read into the size of this beta chain, an off-target read in a library designed for alpha chains. V and J are TRBV5-1 and TRBJ1-5, with D hard to call. Trimming removed 7 bases at V and 4 bases at J, with 12 bases between. The length of the CDR3 is 13 residues. CDR1 and CDR2 (germline): SGHRS, YFSETQ. The CDR3 region has the DNA TGCGCCAGCGCCTTATCCCCGAATCAGCCCCAGCATTTT. It codes for CASALSPNQPQHF.

This clonotype is medium-sized by share. Within a library made for alpha chains, this beta chain is off target, and its count is uninformative. The chain carries TRBV27 and TRBJ1-4, with D tentatively TRBD1 (5 bases). The CDR3 covers 16 residues. Per the germline V gene, CDR1 is MNHEY and CDR2 is SMNVEV (reference sequence). V was trimmed by 1 base and J by 8 bases, leaving 17 bases between them. In DNA, the CDR3 is TGTGCCAGCAGTTTATTCGGGGGTTGGGAGGGCGAAAAACTGTTTTTT. This sequence encodes CASSLFGGWEGEKLFF.

This clonotype was detected many times. This beta chain came through as a stray read in a library set up for alpha chains, and its size says little. This rearrangement joins TRBV14 to TRBJ2-3; D not resolved. The CDR3 sequence is 16 residues long. Germline V gene data show CDR1 as SGHDN and CDR2 as FVKESK. V lost 4 bases, J lost 0 bases, and 14 bases lay in between. CDR3 loop: CASSLLTFTSTDTQYF. The CDR3 region has the DNA TGTGCCAGCAGCCTCCTGACTTTTACTAGCACAGATACGCAGTATTTT.

This clonotype was detected many times. In a library made to pick up alpha chains, this beta chain is a stray read with a size that means little. The V gene is TRBV20-1, the J gene TRBJ2-3, with D uncertain. Germline CDR1 and CDR2: DFQATT and SNEGSKA (reference sequence). V was trimmed by 6 bases and J by 6 bases, leaving 10 bases between them. The CDR3 extends over 11 amino acids. For the CDR3, the DNA is TGCAGTGCGCCTAACTGGGATACGCAGTATTTT. Protein product: CSAPNWDTQYF.

Regarding this clonotype: As an off-target read in a library built for alpha chains, this beta chain has a frequency of little significance. The CDR3 bases are TGTGCCAGCAGAGGAGGACAGGGGGCAACTGAAGCTTTCTTT. Residues: CASRGGQGATEAFF. The chain carries TRBV28 and TRBJ1-1; 11 bases agree with TRBD1. The V segment lost 6 bases and the J segment 5 bases; nucleotides outside the gene matches: 5. Germline values: CDR1 MDHEN, CDR2 SYDVKM. The CDR3 is 14 amino acids.